This is a list of T cell receptor beta chains from one sample in a study of Ad26.COV2.S vaccination and SARS-CoV-2 variants. Clones were sequenced by immunoSEQ multiplex PCR, and TCRdb holds only the in-frame ones, with some missing. The table has fewer than 900,000 clones, roughly 90% seen once. Sequencing used peripheral blood, obtained in a trial of Ad26.COV2.S vaccine versus placebo. The origin of the receptors is a person between 18 and 65 years old who received the Ad26.COV2.S COVID-19 vaccine or a placebo. Both conserved end residues are part of each CDR3. The D gene is left open where the match is weak.

TRBV4-2	TRBJ2-5	TRBD1	CASSQGQGLETQYF
TRBV5-6	TRBJ2-1	NA	CASSFRSEQFF
TRBV18	TRBJ2-2	NA	CASSPDRTNTGELFF
TRBV4-1	TRBJ1-5	NA	CASSLTSFGQPQHF
TRBV30	TRBJ2-5	NA	CAWRGSGETQYF
TRBV23-1	TRBJ1-5	TRBD1	CASSGDRTENSNQPQHF
TRBV18	TRBJ2-7	NA	CASSPVGSDYEQYF
TRBV7-9	TRBJ2-1	NA	CASSTGLEAYNEQFF
TRBV7-2	TRBJ1-5	NA	CASSSYRVEQPQHF
TRBV11-2	TRBJ2-1	NA	CASSLVGGAWNEQFF
TRBV6-2/TRBV6-3	TRBJ2-7	TRBD1	CASSRDRAYEQYF
TRBV2	TRBJ1-4	NA	CASRRQAEGEKLFF
TRBV5-1	TRBJ1-2	TRBD1	CASSSPGTGKSGYTF
TRBV7-9	TRBJ2-7	NA	CASSLLTSYEQYF
TRBV11-1	TRBJ2-5	TRBD2	CASRGGEETQYF
TRBV10-3	TRBJ2-7	TRBD2	CAISEGGGDYEQYF
TRBV14	TRBJ2-1	TRBD2	CASSLQGTSGSKEQFF
TRBV30	TRBJ1-6	NA	CAWSVLTGQYSPLHF
TRBV18	TRBJ2-1	NA	CASSSTSAGSYNEQFF
TRBV4-2	TRBJ2-1	NA	CASSQDRGSGQFF
TRBV11-2	TRBJ2-5	NA	CASSPVNAYLETQYF
TRBV6-5	TRBJ1-2	NA	CASKADRSVSYGYTF
TRBV10-3	TRBJ2-5	NA	CAIGEGQFQETQYF
TRBV19	TRBJ2-3	NA	CASSLGRGTRTDTQYF
TRBV30	TRBJ1-2	NA	CAWATNYGYTF
TRBV10-3	TRBJ2-1	NA	CAIGGTENNNEQFF
TRBV10-3	TRBJ1-1	TRBD1	CAISEGTGGVGTEAFF
TRBV19	TRBJ2-1	NA	CASSIGQGSYNEQFF
TRBV6-5	TRBJ2-3	NA	CASSYSSPTDTQYF
TRBV7-9	TRBJ2-3	NA	CASSLAQREADTQYF
TRBV30	TRBJ2-7	TRBD1	CAWSGRGGRSYEQYF
TRBV19	TRBJ2-2	NA	CASRIVGSGELFF
TRBV11-2	TRBJ2-2	TRBD2	CASSFSGGVGGELFF
TRBV11-2	TRBJ2-3	NA	CASSLADRSGTDTQYF
TRBV7-2	TRBJ1-2	TRBD1	CASSFDREVYGYTF
TRBV11-2	TRBJ2-7	NA	CASSQSLFGSKGQYF
TRBV2	TRBJ1-2	NA	CASTGGGLYGYTF
TRBV6-5	TRBJ1-2	NA	CASSYSTLRGDYGYTF
TRBV5-4	TRBJ2-2	NA	CASSPTPTNTGELFF
TRBV15	TRBJ1-2	NA	CATSGGGLGYTF
TRBV7-2	TRBJ1-6	NA	CASSLIPDHSPLHF
TRBV18	TRBJ1-1	TRBD1	CASSSTGASTEAFF
TRBV7-3	TRBJ2-7	NA	CASSLVGEGKQYF
TRBV6-5	TRBJ2-7	NA	CASSYLASHEQYF
TRBV18	TRBJ2-7	TRBD2	CASSSFAGTTTYEQYF
TRBV7-6	TRBJ1-2	TRBD1	CASSLVGQGTYGYTF
TRBV7-9	TRBJ2-1	NA	CASSFRGEQFF
TRBV4-3	TRBJ2-7	TRBD1	CASSRGQGNGEQYF